Described below is a single T cell receptor beta chain sequence and its context. These data are taken from a study of blood T cell repertoires in COVID-19. Data came from immunoSEQ multiplex PCR; TCRdb stores just in-frame clones and leaves some out. The repertoire includes tens of thousands of clones, about 80% of them detected once, and more than 20% sits in the top ten. Germline CDR1 SGHTA, CDR2 FQGTGA. This CDR3 contains 13 residues. V lost 7 bases and J lost 8; bases outside the gene matches: 6. The sample was peripheral blood. V usage is TRBV7-3 and J usage is TRBJ2-1; 9 nucleotides line up with TRBD2. The TCR was taken from a human donor with acute or convalescent COVID-19. The donor label of this sample is uncertain. The CDR3 DNA is TGTGCCAGCAATAGGGTAGCGGGAGATGAGCAGTTCTTC. Protein product: CASNRVAGDEQFF.